The clone carrying this T cell receptor (beta chain) was detected a few times. The conserved closing phenylalanine or tryptophan is absent in this CDR3, likely reflecting a read error. It is unclear where the CDR3 begins or ends on the DNA, so no DNA is shown, and the CDR3 is as TCRdb lists it. These data originate in a study of blood T cell repertoires in COVID-19. From its first to its last residue, the CDR3 has 9 amino acids. CDR1 is SGHRS and CDR2 is YFSETQ in the germline V gene. Here immunoSEQ multiplex PCR was the method, and the copy in TCRdb shows in-frame clones only, minus some. The sample carries approximately 120,000 clones, roughly four fifths recorded once.

This TCR came from a human donor in a cohort sampled during active COVID-19. The sequenced sample was peripheral blood. This chain uses TRBV5-1 with TRBJ2-7; the table names TRBD1, a call not compared with the DNA. The CDR3 sequence is CASSRPGAL.